A selection of T cell receptor beta chains follows, all from one sample in a study of T cell responses to AZD1222 COVID-19 vaccine. Profiling relied on immunoSEQ multiplex PCR, and the TCRdb table lists in-frame clones only, not all of them. The sample includes some 150,000 clones, 87% of them seen just once. This specimen was peripheral blood, taken 28 days after the second AZD1222 dose. Every receptor here comes from an adult who received the AZD1222 COVID-19 vaccine. Both conserved end residues are part of each CDR3. Each record gives: D gene, J gene, V gene, clone size, CDR3 protein, CDR3 DNA. The D gene is left open where the match is weak. The size of a clone is reported for some rows only, either as once, few or many, or as a class for expanded clones.

D gene: NA; J gene: TRBJ1-6; V gene: TRBV6-5; clone size: NA; CDR3 protein: CASTPRWGGNSPLHF; CDR3 DNA: TGTGCCAGCACCCCACGGTGGGGGGGGAATTCACCCCTCCACTTT
D gene: TRBD1; J gene: TRBJ1-1; V gene: TRBV29-1; clone size: few; CDR3 protein: CSVEGQGATEAFF; CDR3 DNA: TGCAGCGTTGAAGGACAGGGGGCCACTGAAGCTTTCTTT
D gene: NA; J gene: TRBJ2-1; V gene: TRBV29-1; clone size: many; CDR3 protein: CSVEDRGNRGPYNEQFF; CDR3 DNA: TGCAGCGTTGAAGATCGGGGGAACCGGGGGCCCTACAATGAGCAGTTCTTC
D gene: NA; J gene: TRBJ2-7; V gene: TRBV18; clone size: once; CDR3 protein: CASSSGRSSYEQYF; CDR3 DNA: TGTGCCAGCTCAAGTGGCCGGAGCTCCTACGAGCAGTACTTC
D gene: NA; J gene: TRBJ2-2; V gene: TRBV7-3; clone size: NA; CDR3 protein: CASSPGPTRGTGELFF; CDR3 DNA: TGTGCCAGCAGCCCCGGACCGACGCGAGGCACCGGGGAGCTGTTTTTT
D gene: NA; J gene: TRBJ1-1; V gene: TRBV7-2; clone size: NA; CDR3 protein: CASSQNTEAFF; CDR3 DNA: TGTGCCAGCAGCCAAAACACTGAAGCTTTCTTT
D gene: NA; J gene: TRBJ2-1; V gene: TRBV19; clone size: once; CDR3 protein: CASSPRPSSSYNEQFF; CDR3 DNA: TGTGCCAGTAGCCCCCGGCCGAGCAGCTCCTACAATGAGCAGTTCTTC
D gene: TRBD1; J gene: TRBJ1-2; V gene: TRBV28; clone size: NA; CDR3 protein: CAIDRGNYGYTF; CDR3 DNA: TGTGCCATAGACAGGGGAAACTATGGCTACACCTTC
D gene: TRBD1; J gene: TRBJ2-1; V gene: TRBV7-7; clone size: NA; CDR3 protein: CASSLGQGTYNEQFF; CDR3 DNA: TGTGCTAGCAGCCTGGGACAGGGAACCTACAATGAGCAGTTCTTC
D gene: TRBD1; J gene: TRBJ1-4; V gene: TRBV6-5; clone size: NA; CDR3 protein: CASSYGRDSTNEKLFF; CDR3 DNA: TGTGCCAGCAGTTACGGCCGGGACAGTACTAATGAAAAACTGTTTTTT
D gene: NA; J gene: TRBJ2-1; V gene: TRBV25-1; clone size: NA; CDR3 protein: CASSVGTDNEQFF; CDR3 DNA: TGTGCCAGCAGTGTAGGGACTGACAATGAGCAGTTCTTC
D gene: NA; J gene: TRBJ1-1; V gene: TRBV11-2; clone size: NA; CDR3 protein: CASSPRAVSEAFF; CDR3 DNA: TGTGCCAGCAGCCCGCGGGCAGTCTCTGAAGCTTTCTTT
D gene: TRBD1; J gene: TRBJ1-3; V gene: TRBV5-1; clone size: NA; CDR3 protein: CASSLGQGTNTIYF; CDR3 DNA: TGCGCCAGCAGCTTGGGACAGGGTACCAACACCATATATTTT
D gene: NA; J gene: TRBJ1-6; V gene: TRBV5-1; clone size: NA; CDR3 protein: CASSTGLDSPLHF; CDR3 DNA: TGCGCCAGTTCGACAGGACTAGATTCACCCCTCCACTTT